This TCR beta chain was obtained from a study of spatial heterogeneity in lung cancer. Findings and limits, study-wide: Tumor mutation counts were tracked by expanded intratumoral alpha and beta TCR counts.

V lost 0 bases and J 7 bases, leaving 14 bases between the germline ends. CDR1 and CDR2 (germline): SGHKS, YYEKEE (reference sequence). CDR3 size: 15 residues. MiXCR, applied by TCRdb to the 5' RACE reads, yields one record per CDR3 protein. The table shows roughly 10,000 distinct CDR3 sequences, with around 6.6% occurring only once. This clonotype has only a few counts. Its antigen is unidentified. Stated time point: sample taken at primary tumor resection. Patients with untreated early-stage non-small cell lung cancer, numbering 72, were the donors. Material: lung tumor tissue, obtained at surgery. The chain links TRBV5-5 to TRBJ2-1, with unresolved D. The receptor's source is a male donor with early-stage non-small cell lung cancer. The CDR3 region has the DNA TGTGCCAGCAGCTTGGCCGGTAGCCCAGGAAATGAGCAGTTCTTC. Its protein product is CASSLAGSPGNEQFF. Supplemented by reference TRBV5-5 and TRBJ2-1, the full variable domain reads DAGVTQSPTHLIKTRGQQVTLRCSPISGHKSVSWYQQVLGQGPQFIFQYYEKEERGRGNFPDRFSARQFPNYSSELNVNALLLGDSALYLCASSLAGSPGNEQFFGPGTRLTVL.